This is a list of T cell receptor beta chains from one sample in a study of OX40 agonist ivuxolimab in advanced cancers. Sequenced by immunoSEQ multiplex PCR; TCRdb stores in-frame clones only, minus some. The top ten clones hold 14% to 15% of a sample with about 35,000 clones, roughly three quarters of them seen once. Source: CD4+ or CD8+ T cells sorted from blood, taken in a trial of the OX40 agonist ivuxolimab. The receptors shown here come from an adult with an advanced solid tumor such as melanoma, head and neck, liver or kidney cancer. The CDR3 runs from the conserved cysteine through the conserved F or W. A D gene is named only where the DNA matches it firmly. Expanded clones are given a class, and other clones once, few, many or no size at all.

-	TRBJ2-7	TRBV7-9	TRBD1	TGTGCCAGCACCCTGGGACAGGGGTCGGACGAGCAGTACTTC	CASTLGQGSDEQYF
-	TRBJ1-1	TRBV6-6	-	TGTGCCAGCAGTTACCTTATGATGGCTGAAGCTTTCTTT	CASSYLMMAEAFF
once	TRBJ2-1	TRBV19	-	TGTGCCAGTAGTATGATTTCAGGGTATCAGGACAATGAGCAGTTCTTC	CASSMISGYQDNEQFF
-	TRBJ2-1	TRBV7-2	-	TGTGCCAGCAGCCGACTAGTGGGCCTCTACAATGAGCAGTTCTTC	CASSRLVGLYNEQFF
few	TRBJ1-2	TRBV2	-	TGTGCCAGCAGAGTGACGTGGAACTATGGCTACACCTTC	CASRVTWNYGYTF
-	TRBJ2-5	TRBV27	-	TGTGCCAGCAGTCCCCGGGACGGATTAGAGACCCAGTACTTC	CASSPRDGLETQYF
-	TRBJ2-2	TRBV28	-	TGTGCCAGCAGCAACTTAGGGTATACCACCGGGGAGCTGTTTTTT	CASSNLGYTTGELFF
-	TRBJ1-5	TRBV27	-	TGTGCCAGCGCCGCCGATAGTTGGCCGAATCAGCCCCAGCATTTT	CASAADSWPNQPQHF
few	TRBJ2-5	TRBV6-6	TRBD1	TGTGCCAGCAGTTACTCGACAGGGGATGACCAAGAGACCCAGTACTTC	CASSYSTGDDQETQYF
-	TRBJ2-1	TRBV5-4	-	TGTGCCAGCAGCTTCGGGGGTTCCCAGCAGTTCTTC	CASSFGGSQQFF
-	TRBJ2-7	TRBV29-1	-	TGCAGCGTTAACCTAAACTACGAGCAGTACTTC	CSVNLNYEQYF
-	TRBJ2-3	TRBV10-1	-	TGCGCCAGTTCGGGCAGTAGCACAGATACGCAGTATTTT	CASSGSSTDTQYF
-	TRBJ1-4	TRBV30	-	TGTGCCTGGAGTTCCGCGGGGGGGAGGAATGAAAAACTGTTTTTT	CAWSSAGGRNEKLFF
-	TRBJ2-7	TRBV14	-	TGTGCCAGCAGCCAAGTCGGAAGCTCCTACGAGCAGTACTTC	CASSQVGSSYEQYF
once	TRBJ1-3	TRBV7-2	-	TGTGCCAGCAGCCGGGTACAGGGAAACACCATATATTTT	CASSRVQGNTIYF
-	TRBJ2-7	TRBV5-1	-	TGCGCCAGCAGCCCCCGGGTATCCTCCTACGAGCAGTACTTC	CASSPRVSSYEQYF
-	TRBJ1-4	TRBV6-1	-	TGTGCCAGCAAGGGTCGGGGGTTGGCTAATGAAAAACTGTTTTTT	CASKGRGLANEKLFF
-	TRBJ2-6	TRBV13	TRBD1	TGTGCCAGCAGCCCCGGGGGACAGGGCGGGTATGGGGCCAACGTCCTGACTTTC	CASSPGGQGGYGANVLTF
-	TRBJ2-2	TRBV5-1	-	TGCGCCAGCAGCAGGGTTGGCGGGGAGCTGTTTTTT	CASSRVGGELFF
-	TRBJ1-1	TRBV7-3	-	TGTGCCAGCAGCTTAACGGGGGGCACTGAAGCTTTCTTT	CASSLTGGTEAFF
-	TRBJ1-1	TRBV7-6	-	TGTGCCAGCAGCTTATCAACAGGGCGAACTGAAGCTTTCTTT	CASSLSTGRTEAFF
-	TRBJ2-3	TRBV10-3	-	TGTGCCATCAGCCAGGGGATAGATACGCAGTATTTT	CAISQGIDTQYF
once	TRBJ2-7	TRBV5-1	-	TGCGCCAGCAGCCTACCACCAGCCTACGAGCAGTACTTC	CASSLPPAYEQYF
-	TRBJ1-1	TRBV18	-	TGTGCCAGCTCACCACGAAACGGCAACACTGAAGCTTTCTTT	CASSPRNGNTEAFF
-	TRBJ2-7	TRBV5-5	TRBD1	TGTGCCAGCAGCTTCCAGGGGGCGGGCGAGCAGTACTTC	CASSFQGAGEQYF
-	TRBJ1-4	TRBV28	-	TGTGCCAGCAGTCCCTACGGGAGCCTTAATGAAAAACTGTTTTTT	CASSPYGSLNEKLFF